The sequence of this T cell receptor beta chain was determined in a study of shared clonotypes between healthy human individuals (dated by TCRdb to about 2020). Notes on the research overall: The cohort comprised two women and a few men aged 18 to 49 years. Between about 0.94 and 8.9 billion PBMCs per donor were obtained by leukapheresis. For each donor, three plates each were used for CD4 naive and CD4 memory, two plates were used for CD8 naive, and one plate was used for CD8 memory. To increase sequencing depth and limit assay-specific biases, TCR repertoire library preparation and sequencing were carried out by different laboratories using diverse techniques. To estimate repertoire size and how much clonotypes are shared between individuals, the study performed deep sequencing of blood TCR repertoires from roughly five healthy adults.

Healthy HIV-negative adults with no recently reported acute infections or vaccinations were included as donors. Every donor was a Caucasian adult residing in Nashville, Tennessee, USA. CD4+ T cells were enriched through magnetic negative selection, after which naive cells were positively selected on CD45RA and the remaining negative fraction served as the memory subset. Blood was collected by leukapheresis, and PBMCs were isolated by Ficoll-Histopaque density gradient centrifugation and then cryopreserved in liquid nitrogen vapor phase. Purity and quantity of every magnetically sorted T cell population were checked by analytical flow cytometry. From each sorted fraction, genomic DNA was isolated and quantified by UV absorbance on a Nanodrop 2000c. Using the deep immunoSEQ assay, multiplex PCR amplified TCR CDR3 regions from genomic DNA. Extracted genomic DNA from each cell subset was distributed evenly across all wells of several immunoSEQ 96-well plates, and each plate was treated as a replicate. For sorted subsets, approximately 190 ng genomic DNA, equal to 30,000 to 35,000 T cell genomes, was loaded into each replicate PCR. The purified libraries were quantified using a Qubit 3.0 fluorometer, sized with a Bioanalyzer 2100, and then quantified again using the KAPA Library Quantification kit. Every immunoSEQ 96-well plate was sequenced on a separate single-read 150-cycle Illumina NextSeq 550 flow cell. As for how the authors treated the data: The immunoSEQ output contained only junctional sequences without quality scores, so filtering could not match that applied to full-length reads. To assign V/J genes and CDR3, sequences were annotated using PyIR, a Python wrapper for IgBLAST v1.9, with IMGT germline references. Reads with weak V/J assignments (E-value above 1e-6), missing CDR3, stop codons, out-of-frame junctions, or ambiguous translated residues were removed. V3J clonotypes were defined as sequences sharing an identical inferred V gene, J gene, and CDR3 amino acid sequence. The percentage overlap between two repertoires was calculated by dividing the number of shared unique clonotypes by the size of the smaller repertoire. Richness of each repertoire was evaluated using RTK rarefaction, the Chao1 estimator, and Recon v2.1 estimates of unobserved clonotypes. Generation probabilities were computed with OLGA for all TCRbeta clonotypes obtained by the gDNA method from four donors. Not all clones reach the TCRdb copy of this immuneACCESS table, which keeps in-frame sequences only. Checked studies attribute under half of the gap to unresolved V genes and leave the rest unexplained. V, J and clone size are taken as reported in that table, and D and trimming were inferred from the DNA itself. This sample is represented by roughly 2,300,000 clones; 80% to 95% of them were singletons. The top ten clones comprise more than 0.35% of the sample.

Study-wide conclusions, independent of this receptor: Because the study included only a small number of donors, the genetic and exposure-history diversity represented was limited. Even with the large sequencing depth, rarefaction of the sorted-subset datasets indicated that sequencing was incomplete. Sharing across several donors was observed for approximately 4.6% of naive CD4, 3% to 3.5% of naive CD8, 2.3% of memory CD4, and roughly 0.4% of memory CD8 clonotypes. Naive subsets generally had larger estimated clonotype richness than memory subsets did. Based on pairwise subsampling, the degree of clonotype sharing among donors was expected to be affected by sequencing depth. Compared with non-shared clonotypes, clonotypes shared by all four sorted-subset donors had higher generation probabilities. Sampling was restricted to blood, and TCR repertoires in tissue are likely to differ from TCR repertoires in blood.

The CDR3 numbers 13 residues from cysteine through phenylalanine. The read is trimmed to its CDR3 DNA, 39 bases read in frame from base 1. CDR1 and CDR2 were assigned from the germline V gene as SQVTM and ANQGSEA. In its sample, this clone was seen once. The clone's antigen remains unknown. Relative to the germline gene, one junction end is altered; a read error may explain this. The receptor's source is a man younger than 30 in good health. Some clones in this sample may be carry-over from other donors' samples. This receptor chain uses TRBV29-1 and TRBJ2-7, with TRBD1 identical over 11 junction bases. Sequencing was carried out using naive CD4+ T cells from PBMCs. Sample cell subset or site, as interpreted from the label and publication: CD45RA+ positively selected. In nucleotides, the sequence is TGCGGCGTTGAGGGACAGGGGGCCTACGAGCAGTACTTC. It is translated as CGVEGQGAYEQYF.